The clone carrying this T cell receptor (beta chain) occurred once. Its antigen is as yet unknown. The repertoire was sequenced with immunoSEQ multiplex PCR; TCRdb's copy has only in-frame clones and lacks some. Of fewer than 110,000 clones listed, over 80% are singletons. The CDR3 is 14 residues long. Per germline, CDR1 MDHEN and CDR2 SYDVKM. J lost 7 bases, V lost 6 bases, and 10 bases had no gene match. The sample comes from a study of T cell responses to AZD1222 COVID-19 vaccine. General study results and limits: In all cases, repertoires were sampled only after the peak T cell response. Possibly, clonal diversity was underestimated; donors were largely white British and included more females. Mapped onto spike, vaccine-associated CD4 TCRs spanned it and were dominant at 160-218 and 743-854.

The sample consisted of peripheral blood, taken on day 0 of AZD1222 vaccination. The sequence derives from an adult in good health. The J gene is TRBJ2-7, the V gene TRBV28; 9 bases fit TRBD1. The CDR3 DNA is TGTGCCAGCAGCCAGCCCGGGACAGGGAGTGAGCAGTACTTC. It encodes CASSQPGTGSEQYF.